The TCR beta chain described here comes from a study of CXCR3-negative and CXCR3-positive naive CD8 T cells. The authors made the TRB cDNA libraries by 5' RACE using UMI labels. TCRdb reprocessed the 5' RACE reads, keeping one entry per CDR3 protein, no DNA. This table lists fewer than 140,000 distinct CDR3 sequences. The V gene's germline CDR1 is SGHNT and CDR2 YENEEA. There are 12 residues in the CDR3. Overall study results and limits: CXCR3-negative naive cells had less hydrophobic TRB CDR3s than did CXCR3-positive naive cells. Much lower diversity was found in memory CD8+ cells, while both naive subsets had comparably high diversity.

To note about this clonotype: Its antigen is currently unknown.

CD45RO-CCR7+CD27+CD95- marked naive CD8+ T cells. The material sequenced was naive CXCR3+ CD8+ T cells from blood. Specified subset: CD45RO-CCR7+CD27+CD95- naive CD8+ T cells expressing CXCR3 (TNR3+). The receptor was derived from a human donor in good health. Some clones in this sample may be carry-over from other donors' samples. V usage is TRBV11-3 and J usage is TRBJ1-2. The CDR3 sequence: CASSFKVYGYTF.